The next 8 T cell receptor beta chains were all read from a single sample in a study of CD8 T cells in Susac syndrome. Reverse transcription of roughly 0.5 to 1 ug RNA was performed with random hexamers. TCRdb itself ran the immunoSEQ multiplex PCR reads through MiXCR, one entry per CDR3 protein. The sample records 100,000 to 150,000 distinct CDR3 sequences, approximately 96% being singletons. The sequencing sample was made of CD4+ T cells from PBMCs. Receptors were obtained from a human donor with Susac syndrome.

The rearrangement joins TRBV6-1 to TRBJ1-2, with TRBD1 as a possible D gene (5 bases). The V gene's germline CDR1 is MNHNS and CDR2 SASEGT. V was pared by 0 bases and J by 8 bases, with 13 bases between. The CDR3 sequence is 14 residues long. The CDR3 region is CASSEARGAWGYTF. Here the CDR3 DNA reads TGTGCCAGCAGTGAAGCGCGAGGGGCGTGGGGCTACACCTTC.

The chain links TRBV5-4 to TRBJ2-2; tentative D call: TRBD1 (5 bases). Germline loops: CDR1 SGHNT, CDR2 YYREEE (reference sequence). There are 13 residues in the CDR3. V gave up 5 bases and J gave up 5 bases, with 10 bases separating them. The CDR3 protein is CASSRDSTGELFF. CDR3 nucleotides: TGTGCCAGCAGTAGAGACAGTACCGGGGAGCTGTTTTTT.

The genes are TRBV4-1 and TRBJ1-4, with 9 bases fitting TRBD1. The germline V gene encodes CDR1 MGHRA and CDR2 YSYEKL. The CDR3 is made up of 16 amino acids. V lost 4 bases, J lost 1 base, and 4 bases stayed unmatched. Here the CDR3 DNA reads TGCGCCAGCAGCCCAGGACAGGGGCTAACTAATGAAAAACTGTTTTTT. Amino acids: CASSPGQGLTNEKLFF.

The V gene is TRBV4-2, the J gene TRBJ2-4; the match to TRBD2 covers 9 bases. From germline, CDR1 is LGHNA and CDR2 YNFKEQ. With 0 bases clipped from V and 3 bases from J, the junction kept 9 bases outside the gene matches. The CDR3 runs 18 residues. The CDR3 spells CASSQDVGSGSGKNIQYF. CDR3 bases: TGTGCCAGCAGCCAAGATGTAGGTAGCGGGAGTGGCAAAAACATTCAGTACTTC.

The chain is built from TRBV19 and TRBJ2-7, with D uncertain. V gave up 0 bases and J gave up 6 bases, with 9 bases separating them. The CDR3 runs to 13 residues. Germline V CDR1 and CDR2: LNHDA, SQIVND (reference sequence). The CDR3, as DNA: TGTGCCAGTAGTATAGATCTATGGACCGAGCAGTACTTC. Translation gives CASSIDLWTEQYF. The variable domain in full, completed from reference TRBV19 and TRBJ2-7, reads DGGITQSPKYLFRKEGQNVTLSCEQNLNHDAMYWYRQDPGQGLRLIYYSQIVNDFQKGDIAEGYSVSREKKESFPLTVTSAQKNPTAFYLCASSIDLWTEQYFGPGTRLTVT.

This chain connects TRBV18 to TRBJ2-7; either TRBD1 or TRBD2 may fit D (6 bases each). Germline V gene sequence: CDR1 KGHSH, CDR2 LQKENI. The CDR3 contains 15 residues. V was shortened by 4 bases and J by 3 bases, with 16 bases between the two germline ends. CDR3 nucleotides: TGTGCCAGCTCACAACCCGGCGAGGGGGGCTACGAGCAGTACTTC. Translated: CASSQPGEGGYEQYF.

CDR3 coding DNA: TGTGCCAGCAGTTCCCGGGACAGGGGGTTCAGCACTGAAGCTTTCTTT. Translated: CASSSRDRGFSTEAFF. The chain employs TRBV28 and TRBJ1-1; 11 bases match TRBD1. The length of the CDR3 is 16 residues. Germline values: CDR1 MDHEN, CDR2 SYDVKM. V shed 4 bases and J 4 bases; nucleotides not matched to a gene: 8.

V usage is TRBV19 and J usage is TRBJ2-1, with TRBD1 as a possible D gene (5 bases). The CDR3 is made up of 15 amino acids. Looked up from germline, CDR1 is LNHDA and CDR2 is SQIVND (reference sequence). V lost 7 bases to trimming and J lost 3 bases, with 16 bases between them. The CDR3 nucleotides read TGTGCCAGTACTGGGGCTACAAGCTTCTACAATGAGCAGTTCTTC. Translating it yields CASTGATSFYNEQFF.